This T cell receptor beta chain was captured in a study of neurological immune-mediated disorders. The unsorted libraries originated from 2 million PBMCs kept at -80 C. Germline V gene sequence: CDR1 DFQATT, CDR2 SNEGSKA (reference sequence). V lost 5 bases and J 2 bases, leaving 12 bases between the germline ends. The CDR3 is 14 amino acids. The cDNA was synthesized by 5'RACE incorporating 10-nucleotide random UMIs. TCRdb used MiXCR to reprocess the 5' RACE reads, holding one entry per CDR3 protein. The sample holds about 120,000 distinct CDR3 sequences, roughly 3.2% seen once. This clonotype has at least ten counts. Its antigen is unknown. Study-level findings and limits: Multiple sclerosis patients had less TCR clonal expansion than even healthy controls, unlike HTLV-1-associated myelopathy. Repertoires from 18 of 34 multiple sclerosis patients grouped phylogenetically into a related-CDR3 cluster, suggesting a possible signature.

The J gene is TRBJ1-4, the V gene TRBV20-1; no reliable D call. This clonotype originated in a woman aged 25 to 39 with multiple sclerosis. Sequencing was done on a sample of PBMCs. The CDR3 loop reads CSARQTNTNEKLFF. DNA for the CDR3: TGCAGTGCTCGCCAGACAAATACTAATGAAAAACTGTTTTTT.